A selection of T cell receptor beta chains follows, all from one sample in a study of radiotherapy plus CTLA-4 blockade in lung cancer. Method: immunoSEQ multiplex PCR; TCRdb's copy keeps in-frame clones and lacks some. The sample includes around 71,000 clones, approximately 76% seen only once; the top ten take roughly 15%. The sequences come from peripheral blood, collected from a patient treated with radiotherapy plus ipilimumab. The receptors were sampled from a human donor with non-small cell lung cancer whose response to radiotherapy plus ipilimumab could not be evaluated. Some clones in this sample may be carry-over from other donors' samples. Each CDR3 is given with its conserved first and last residue. The D gene is left open where the match is weak. Clone size is given for some rows only: seen once, a few or many times, or a class if the clone is expanded.

len: 14
d_gene: TRBD1
abundance: NA
v_gene: TRBV7-2
j_gene: TRBJ2-5
CDR3aa: CASSPRTGQETQYF
CDR3nt: TGTGCCAGCAGCCCCCGGACAGGGCAAGAGACCCAGTACTTC

len: 19
d_gene: TRBD1
abundance: few
v_gene: TRBV5-1
j_gene: TRBJ1-1
CDR3aa: CASSLGTGQGHRGNTEAFF
CDR3nt: TGCGCCAGCAGCTTGGGCACCGGACAGGGTCACAGGGGAAACACTGAAGCTTTCTTT

len: 15
d_gene: NA
abundance: NA
v_gene: TRBV10-2
j_gene: TRBJ2-7
CDR3aa: CASSERPGSSYEQYF
CDR3nt: TGCGCCAGCAGTGAGCGCCCCGGGAGCTCCTACGAGCAGTACTTC

len: 14
d_gene: NA
abundance: NA
v_gene: TRBV6-6
j_gene: TRBJ2-1
CDR3aa: CASSLSGTRNEQFF
CDR3nt: TGTGCCAGCAGTCTTTCCGGGACAAGGAATGAGCAGTTCTTC

len: 16
d_gene: NA
abundance: NA
v_gene: TRBV7-2
j_gene: TRBJ2-5
CDR3aa: CASSRPRGTEQETQYF
CDR3nt: TGTGCCAGCAGCCGCCCTCGGGGGACCGAACAAGAGACCCAGTACTTC

len: 14
d_gene: NA
abundance: NA
v_gene: TRBV2
j_gene: TRBJ1-6
CDR3aa: CASSEGGSNSPLHF
CDR3nt: TGTGCCAGCAGTGAGGGGGGGAGCAATTCACCCCTCCACTTT

len: 14
d_gene: TRBD1
abundance: NA
v_gene: TRBV5-6
j_gene: TRBJ2-7
CDR3aa: CASSRTGIAYEQYF
CDR3nt: TGTGCCAGCAGCAGGACAGGTATAGCCTACGAGCAGTACTTC

len: 13
d_gene: NA
abundance: once
v_gene: TRBV11-2
j_gene: TRBJ1-2
CDR3aa: CASSTSGAYGYTF
CDR3nt: TGTGCCAGCAGCACTTCAGGGGCCTATGGCTACACCTTC

len: 15
d_gene: NA
abundance: NA
v_gene: TRBV10-3
j_gene: TRBJ1-4
CDR3aa: CAISESLSTNEKLFF
CDR3nt: TGTGCCATCAGTGAGTCTCTGTCAACTAATGAAAAACTGTTTTTT

len: 13
d_gene: TRBD2
abundance: NA
v_gene: TRBV12-5
j_gene: TRBJ2-7
CDR3aa: CASAPGGYYEQYF
CDR3nt: TGTGCTAGTGCCCCGGGGGGATACTACGAGCAGTACTTC

len: 14
d_gene: TRBD1
abundance: NA
v_gene: TRBV6-6
j_gene: TRBJ1-1
CDR3aa: CASSFPGGYTEAFF
CDR3nt: TGTGCCAGCAGTTTCCCAGGGGGCTACACTGAAGCTTTCTTT

len: 14
d_gene: TRBD1
abundance: once
v_gene: TRBV5-1
j_gene: TRBJ2-7
CDR3aa: CASSSGTGNDEQYF
CDR3nt: TGCGCCAGCAGCTCCGGGACAGGGAACGACGAGCAGTACTTC

len: 15
d_gene: NA
abundance: NA
v_gene: TRBV18
j_gene: TRBJ2-5
CDR3aa: CASSRGAGDQETQYF
CDR3nt: TGTGCCAGCTCACGAGGGGCAGGGGACCAAGAGACCCAGTACTTC

len: 15
d_gene: NA
abundance: NA
v_gene: TRBV2
j_gene: TRBJ1-2
CDR3aa: CASSGRRGAYKGYTF
CDR3nt: TGTGCCAGCAGTGGGCGGCGGGGGGCCTATAAAGGCTACACCTTC

len: 14
d_gene: TRBD1
abundance: NA
v_gene: TRBV13
j_gene: TRBJ2-3
CDR3aa: CASSPQGAPDTQYF
CDR3nt: TGTGCCAGCAGCCCCCAGGGGGCCCCAGATACGCAGTATTTT

len: 13
d_gene: NA
abundance: few
v_gene: TRBV7-2
j_gene: TRBJ1-5
CDR3aa: CASSLGLNQPQHF
CDR3nt: TGTGCCAGCAGCTTAGGACTAAATCAGCCCCAGCATTTT

len: 14
d_gene: NA
abundance: NA
v_gene: TRBV28
j_gene: TRBJ2-7
CDR3aa: CASSLNFPVYEQYF
CDR3nt: TGTGCCAGCAGTTTAAATTTTCCCGTCTACGAGCAGTACTTC

len: 13
d_gene: NA
abundance: NA
v_gene: TRBV4-1
j_gene: TRBJ1-6
CDR3aa: CASKFDWLGPLHF
CDR3nt: TGCGCCAGCAAATTCGACTGGTTAGGACCCCTCCACTTT

len: 11
d_gene: NA
abundance: many
v_gene: TRBV7-9
j_gene: TRBJ1-1
CDR3aa: CASSLLTEAFF
CDR3nt: TGTGCCAGCAGCTTACTAACTGAAGCTTTCTTT

len: 14
d_gene: NA
abundance: NA
v_gene: TRBV5-4
j_gene: TRBJ2-7
CDR3aa: CASSSRVHTYEQYF
CDR3nt: TGTGCCAGCAGCTCCCGGGTCCATACCTACGAGCAGTACTTC

len: 14
d_gene: NA
abundance: NA
v_gene: TRBV2
j_gene: TRBJ1-6
CDR3aa: CASSEWQVESPLHF
CDR3nt: TGTGCCAGCAGTGAATGGCAGGTCGAGTCACCCCTCCACTTT